This passage covers 28 T cell receptor beta chains from one sample sequenced in a study of CD8+ T cells in alopecia areata listed by TCRdb under 2018. Libraries came from the immunoSEQ multiplex PCR assay. RNA was extracted from all samples and reverse transcribed into cDNA as template for TCR sequencing. Drawn from immuneACCESS, this table holds only the in-frame rearrangements with V and J called that TCRdb kept. Clones are partly lost; checked studies trace under half to an unresolved V gene and leave the rest unexplained. Counted in this sample were about 12,000 clones; more than 50% of them appeared once. The ten largest clonotypes hold over 10% of the sample. From alopecia areata patients, peripheral blood was collected along with lesional scalp punch biopsies. Sequenced sample: skin. The receptors stem from a human donor with alopecia areata.

J is TRBJ2-5 and V is TRBV25-1, with unresolved D. CDR3 length equals 15 residues. Deletions cut 2 bases from V and 7 bases from J, with 17 bases between. Germline V gene data show CDR1 as MGHDK and CDR2 as SYGVNS. The CDR3 here is CASSEGGSPVGTQYF. CDR3 in DNA: TGTGCCAGCAGTGAAGGCGGCAGCCCGGTGGGGACCCAGTACTTC.

This clone occurred a few times. V usage is TRBV7-9 and J usage is TRBJ2-5; 12 bases are shared with TRBD2. V dropped 4 bases and J dropped 3; count of bases not matched to a gene: 3. The CDR3 consists of 15 residues. Germline V lookup: CDR1 SEHNR, CDR2 FQNEAQ (reference sequence). In DNA form, the CDR3 reads TGTGCCAGCAGCTCACGACTAGCGGGAGAAGAGACCCAGTACTTC. This translates into CASSSRLAGEETQYF.

This chain joins TRBV5-1 and TRBJ1-5; possibly TRBD1 for D (5 bases). There are 14 residues in the CDR3. Germline assignment: CDR1 SGHRS and CDR2 YFSETQ. V lost 0 bases to trimming and J lost 1 base, with 5 bases between them. Here the CDR3 reads CASSLDRSNQPQHF. CDR3 coding DNA: TGCGCCAGCAGCTTGGACAGGAGCAATCAGCCCCAGCATTTT.

This chain connects TRBV18 to TRBJ1-5; a weak D match, TRBD1 (5 bases). V dropped 4 bases and J dropped 5 bases, with 9 bases sitting between them. CDR1 is KGHSH, CDR2 LQKENI, per germline. CDR3 size: 13 residues. CDR3 DNA: TGTGCCAGCTCACAAGGGGACGATCAGCCCCAGCATTTT. It specifies CASSQGDDQPQHF. The entire variable domain, with the rest obtained from reference TRBV18 and TRBJ1-5, is as follows: NAGVMQNPRHLVRRRGQEARLRCSPMKGHSHVYWYRQLPEEGLKFMVYLQKENIIDESGMPKERFSAEFPKEGPSILRIQQVVRGDSAAYFCASSQGDDQPQHFGDGTRLSIL.

The chain is built from TRBV27 and TRBJ2-1; D gene uncertain. This CDR3 is 11 amino acids long. V was trimmed by 8 bases and J by 4 bases, leaving 6 bases between them. Germline-derived CDR1 and CDR2 are MNHEY and SMNVEV (reference sequence). The CDR3 DNA sequence: TGTGCCAGCGTTCTTTACAATGAGCAGTTCTTC. This encodes CASVLYNEQFF.

This clone occurred a few times. The V and J genes are TRBV14 and TRBJ2-7; 7 bases fit TRBD1. The J segment lost 2 bases and the V segment lost 3 bases, leaving 10 bases of the junction unmatched. CDR1 is SGHDN, CDR2 FVKESK, per germline. The CDR3 length is 16 residues. CDR3 sequence: CASSHAGTVGTYEQYF. DNA of the CDR3: TGTGCCAGCAGCCATGCCGGGACAGTGGGAACCTACGAGCAGTACTTC.

V is TRBV5-6 and J is TRBJ2-7; D ambiguous. V was shortened by 0 bases and J by 3 bases, with 1 base between the two germline ends. CDR1 and CDR2 (germline): SGHDT, YYEEEE. This CDR3 is 11 amino acids long. This chain's CDR3 is CASSLGYEQYF. For the CDR3, the DNA is TGTGCCAGCAGCTTGGGCTACGAGCAGTACTTC.

This clone was counted a single time. V is TRBV4-1 and J is TRBJ2-3; a weak D match, TRBD1 (5 bases). The CDR3 has 17 amino acids. The V and J ends lost 0 bases and 0 bases respectively, with 13 bases between them. The germline V gene encodes CDR1 MGHRA and CDR2 YSYEKL. The CDR3 nucleotides read TGCGCCAGCAGCCAAGATTACAGGCGCCAGAGCACAGATACGCAGTATTTT. It is translated as CASSQDYRRQSTDTQYF.

As to this clone: Because the CDR3's place on the DNA is in doubt, the DNA is left out and the CDR3 is given as listed by TCRdb. V and J are TRBV5-6 and TRBJ2-5; the DNA was not used to check the table's D call, TRBD1. Ends included, the CDR3 has 13 residues. The V gene's germline CDR1 is SGHDT and CDR2 YYEEEE. This chain's CDR3 is CASSFLAQGTQYF.

This clone occurred once. The chain links TRBV5-6 to TRBJ1-6; 7 bases line up with TRBD1. The CDR3 totals 15 residues. CDR1 is SGHDT and CDR2 is YYEEEE in the germline V gene. V gave up 1 base and J gave up 9 bases; unmatched junction bases: 7. The CDR3: CASSLQRGPGSPLHF. The CDR3 region has the DNA TGTGCCAGCAGCTTGCAAAGGGGGCCAGGTTCACCCCTCCACTTT.

On this clone: It is likely a read error: a sequence one base away is far more abundant. V gene TRBV7-2 combines with J gene TRBJ2-5; D gene unclear. Germline lookup yields CDR1 SGHTA and CDR2 FQGNSA. Trimming shortened V by 2 bases and J by 2 bases, and 12 bases separated the two germline ends. The CDR3 contains 15 residues. The CDR3 DNA reads TGTGCCAGCAGCTTACCCAGTTCGGTTCAAGAGACCCAGTACTTC. Its protein product is CASSLPSSVQETQYF.

The genes are TRBV30 and TRBJ2-3, with no clear D. This CDR3 region has 13 residues. V lost 3 bases and J 6 bases, leaving 13 bases between the germline ends. CDR1 and CDR2 (germline): GTSNPN, SVGIG (reference sequence). The CDR3 DNA is TGTGCCTGGAGCCACAATGTGAGGGATACGCAGTATTTT. Protein: CAWSHNVRDTQYF.

This clone was observed a single time. The chain is built from TRBV19 and TRBJ2-3; 7 bases agree with TRBD1. The germline CDR1 and CDR2 sequences are LNHDA and SQIVND (reference sequence). CDR3 size: 18 residues. V lost 6 bases and J lost 3; bases outside the gene matches: 18. The CDR3 protein is CASRQTYRGEWYTDTQYF. CDR3 nucleotide sequence: TGTGCCAGTAGACAAACCTACAGGGGCGAGTGGTATACAGATACGCAGTATTTT.

This clone was recorded only once. The sample has other DNA sequences that encode this CDR3 too. The rearrangement links TRBV30 to TRBJ2-7; D call uncertain. This CDR3 spans 11 amino acids. Germline V gene sequence: CDR1 GTSNPN, CDR2 SVGIG (reference sequence). The ends were cut back, 0 bases at V and 1 base at J, with 1 base in the middle. As DNA, the CDR3 is TGTGCCTGGAGTGTATCCTACGAGCAGTACTTC. Its translation is CAWSVSYEQYF.

The V and J genes are TRBV6-1 and TRBJ2-1, with TRBD1 matching 7 bases. The CDR3 is made up of 17 amino acids. Germline V gene lookup returns CDR1 MNHNS and CDR2 SASEGT. Trimming took 4 bases from V and 0 from J; bases not matched to a gene: 9. The CDR3 is CASSVTGALSSYNEQFF. The CDR3 region has the DNA TGTGCCAGCAGTGTAACAGGGGCCCTTAGCTCCTACAATGAGCAGTTCTTC.

In this sample, this clone turned up once. The rearrangement uses TRBV5-5 and TRBJ2-2, with a tentative D call TRBD1 (6 bases). The CDR3 runs to 17 residues. Germline V lookup: CDR1 SGHKS, CDR2 YYEKEE (reference sequence). Trimming took off 4 bases at V and 1 base at J, with 17 bases between the two ends. The CDR3 protein is CASSQVGVRGNTGELFF. The CDR3 nucleotides are TGTGCCAGCAGCCAAGTAGGCGTCAGGGGGAACACCGGGGAGCTGTTTTTT. Full variable domain (outside the CDR3, taken from reference TRBV5-5 and TRBJ2-2): DAGVTQSPTHLIKTRGQQVTLRCSPISGHKSVSWYQQVLGQGPQFIFQYYEKEERGRGNFPDRFSARQFPNYSSELNVNALLLGDSALYLCASSQVGVRGNTGELFFGEGSRLTVL.

This clone was counted between two and nine times. V gene TRBV2 combines with J gene TRBJ2-1; possibly TRBD1 for D (5 bases). This CDR3 is 15 amino acids long. In germline, CDR1 is SNHLY, CDR2 FYNNEI. Deletions cut 5 bases from V and 3 bases from J, with 14 bases between. As DNA, the CDR3 is TGTGCCAGCAGTCCTTCGCAGGGATTCTACAATGAGCAGTTCTTC. It is translated as CASSPSQGFYNEQFF. Supplemented by reference TRBV2 and TRBJ2-1, the full variable domain reads EPEVTQTPSHQVTQMGQEVILRCVPISNHLYFYWYRQILGQKVEFLVSFYNNEISEKSEIFDDQFSVERPDGSNFTLKIRSTKLEDSAMYFCASSPSQGFYNEQFFGPGTRLTVL.

This chain connects TRBV23-1 to TRBJ2-7; D gene unclear. TRBV23-1 is placed among ORFs of uncertain function. Trimming shortened V by 4 bases and J by 3 bases, and 7 bases separated the two germline ends. This CDR3 has 12 residues. The CDR3 loop is CASSPEFYEQYF. DNA of the CDR3: TGCGCCAGCAGTCCGGAGTTCTACGAGCAGTACTTC.

As to this clone: The sample has other DNA sequences that encode this CDR3 too. J is TRBJ1-6 and V is TRBV9, with D uncertain. Germline V gene data show CDR1 as SGDLS and CDR2 as YYNGEE. The V end was cut by 0 bases, the J end by 11 bases, with 9 bases between. The CDR3 extends over 13 amino acids. The CDR3 protein is CASSVAGYPPLHF. The CDR3 DNA is TGTGCCAGCAGCGTAGCCGGTTACCCACCCCTCCACTTT.

The V call is TRBV7-9, the J call TRBJ2-7, with D possibly TRBD1 on 6 matching bases. Trimming took 1 base from V and 2 from J, leaving 12 bases between them. The CDR3 spans 15 residues. In germline, CDR1 is SEHNR, CDR2 FQNEAQ (reference sequence). CDR3 sequence reads: CASSLGGQLPYEQYF. CDR3 nucleotide sequence: TGTGCCAGCAGCTTAGGGGGGCAGCTCCCCTACGAGCAGTACTTC.

The V and J genes are TRBV5-1 and TRBJ1-1; a weak D match, TRBD1 (5 bases). Germline V gene data show CDR1 as SGHRS and CDR2 as YFSETQ. Trimming shortened V by 0 bases and J by 8 bases, and 11 bases separated the two germline ends. This CDR3 has 13 residues. The CDR3 nucleotides read TGCGCCAGCAGCTTGGTGACAGCCGTAGAAGCTTTCTTT. Residues: CASSLVTAVEAFF.

The chain links TRBV5-4 to TRBJ2-2, with TRBD2 matching 7 bases. Germline V gives CDR1 SGHNT, CDR2 YYREEE (reference sequence). The CDR3 length is 17 residues. After removal of 1 base from V and 6 bases from J, the junction contained 12 bases not matched to a gene. The CDR3 sequence: CASSLKGSGGTAGELFF. The CDR3 region has the DNA TGTGCCAGCAGCTTGAAAGGCTCCGGGGGGACGGCCGGGGAGCTGTTTTTT.

V gene TRBV2 combines with J gene TRBJ1-2; TRBD1 matches 8 bases. This CDR3 comprises 14 residues. CDR1 and CDR2 from the germline V gene are SNHLY and FYNNEI. V was clipped by 7 bases and J by 1 base; unmatched bases: 5. DNA for the CDR3: TGTGCCAGCATCCCGGACAGGGTTAACTATGGCTACACCTTC. Its protein is CASIPDRVNYGYTF.

Remarks on this clone: Relative to the germline gene, one junction end is altered; a read error may explain this. This sequence joins TRBV29-1 and TRBJ2-5; D perhaps matches TRBD1 (6 bases). The better agreement between TRBJ2-7 and the DNA end casts doubt on the J call. This CDR3 contains 13 residues. Per the germline V gene, CDR1 is SQVTM and CDR2 is ANQGSEA. CDR3 bases: TGCAGCGCTGAAACAGGGATGGGATACGAGCAGTACTTC. Translated: CSAETGMGYEQYF.

The chain combines TRBV27 with TRBJ1-1; D unclear. Germline CDR1 MNHEY, CDR2 SMNVEV (reference sequence). Trimming stripped 2 bases from V and 3 bases from J, with 7 bases between. This CDR3 contains 13 residues. The CDR3 sequence is CASSLTEYTEAFF. The CDR3 DNA reads as TGTGCCAGCAGTTTAACAGAGTACACTGAAGCTTTCTTT.

With regard to this clone: The sample has other DNA sequences that encode this CDR3 too. The rearrangement uses TRBV27 and TRBJ1-5, with a weak D call TRBD1 (5 bases). The CDR3 runs 14 residues. Germline V lookup: CDR1 MNHEY, CDR2 SMNVEV (reference sequence). The ends were cut back, 2 bases at V and 5 bases at J, with 10 bases in the middle. The CDR3 reads CASSLQGTDQPQHF. The DNA for the CDR3 is TGTGCCAGCAGTTTACAGGGAACGGATCAGCCCCAGCATTTT.

The chain couples TRBV7-9 to TRBJ1-2; TRBD1 matches at 9 bases. The ends lost 1 base at V and 8 bases at J; junction bases unmatched: 8. The CDR3 contains 15 residues. CDR1 and CDR2 (germline): SEHNR, FQNEAQ (reference sequence). The CDR3 DNA reads as TGTGCCAGCAGCTTAGGGGACAGGGCCTTCGGAGGCTACACCTTC. Translated: CASSLGDRAFGGYTF.

The rearrangement uses TRBV5-6 and TRBJ2-7, with unresolved D. Per germline, CDR1 SGHDT and CDR2 YYEEEE. The V and J ends lost 4 bases and 3 bases respectively, with 14 bases between them. The CDR3 spans 14 residues. The CDR3, as DNA: TGTGCCAGCAGCCAAGGTAGGCCTAACTACGAGCAGTACTTC. The encoded protein is CASSQGRPNYEQYF.